The present T cell receptor beta chain was sequenced within a study of beta chain features in type 1 diabetes. TCRB transcripts that were expressed got sequenced, as all of the isolated RNA had been reverse transcribed. Naive, central memory and regulatory T cell samples produced a mean of roughly 3.9 million reads. Only in-frame clones appear in the TCRdb table, and some are missing; sequencing was by immunoSEQ multiplex PCR. In the table there are roughly 400,000 clones, approximately 15% of which are singletons. Ten or more counts support this clone. Antigen unknown. Study results and limitations: Since sequencing was performed on cDNA, cells with high TCR expression could be over-represented. Shortening of TCRB CDR3s, moderate but significant, appeared in all four CD4+ subsets of Type 1 diabetes patients. With patients and controls alike, PCR might favor shorter templates to an equal degree.

This clonotype originated in a man under 40 in good health. The sample taken for sequencing was naive CD4+ T cells from blood.

The CDR3 coding sequence is TGTGCCAGCTCACCCCTAGCGGGGGTCTCTGGGGCCAACGTCCTGACTTTC. Amino acid sequence: CASSPLAGVSGANVLTF. J is TRBJ2-6 and V is TRBV18; 10 bases are shared with TRBD2. The CDR3 has 17 residues. The J segment lost 0 bases and the V segment lost 3 bases, leaving 2 bases of the junction unmatched. CDR1 and CDR2 from the germline V gene are KGHSH and LQKENI.